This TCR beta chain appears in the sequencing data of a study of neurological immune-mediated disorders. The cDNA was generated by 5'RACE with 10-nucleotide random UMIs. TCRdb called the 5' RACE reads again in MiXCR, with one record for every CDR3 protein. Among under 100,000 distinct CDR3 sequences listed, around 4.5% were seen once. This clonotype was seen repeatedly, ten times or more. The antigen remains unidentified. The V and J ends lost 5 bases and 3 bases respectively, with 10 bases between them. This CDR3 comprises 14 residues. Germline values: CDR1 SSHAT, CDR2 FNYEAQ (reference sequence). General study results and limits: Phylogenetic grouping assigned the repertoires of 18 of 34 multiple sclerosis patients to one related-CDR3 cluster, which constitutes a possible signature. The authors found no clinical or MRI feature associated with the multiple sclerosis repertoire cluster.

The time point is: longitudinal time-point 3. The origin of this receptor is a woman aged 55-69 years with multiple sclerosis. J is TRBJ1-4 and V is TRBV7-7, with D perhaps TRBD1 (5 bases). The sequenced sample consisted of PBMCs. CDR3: CASSQGTANEKLFF. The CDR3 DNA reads TGTGCCAGCAGCCAAGGGACCGCTAATGAAAAACTGTTTTTT.